A selection of T cell receptor beta chains follows, all from one sample in a study of T cells in narcolepsy. Here immunoSEQ multiplex PCR was the method, and the copy in TCRdb shows in-frame clones only, minus some. The data hold about 34,000 clones, with more than 65% observed a single time. The sequencing input was memory (CD45RA-) CD4+ T cells from blood. All receptors derive from a human donor in good health. The CDR3 runs from the conserved cysteine through the conserved F or W. Each record gives: CDR3 length, V gene, clone size, J gene, D gene, CDR3 protein, CDR3 DNA. A D gene is named only where the DNA matches it firmly. Clone size is not always given. Where it is, it says once, few, many or a class for expanded clones.

CDR3 length: 14; V gene: TRBV19; clone size: .; J gene: TRBJ2-5; D gene: .; CDR3 protein: CASSGPPRQETQYF; CDR3 DNA: TGTGCCAGTAGTGGACCCCCTCGCCAAGAGACCCAGTACTTC
CDR3 length: 16; V gene: TRBV5-4; clone size: .; J gene: TRBJ2-2; D gene: .; CDR3 protein: CASSLSGGLGTGELFF; CDR3 DNA: TGTGCCAGCAGCTTATCGGGTGGGCTCGGGACCGGGGAGCTGTTTTTT
CDR3 length: 13; V gene: TRBV2; clone size: few; J gene: TRBJ1-1; D gene: .; CDR3 protein: CASSLGGNTEAFF; CDR3 DNA: TGTGCCAGCAGCCTCGGCGGGAACACTGAAGCTTTCTTT
CDR3 length: 12; V gene: TRBV18; clone size: .; J gene: TRBJ2-1; D gene: .; CDR3 protein: CASSPDVNEQFF; CDR3 DNA: TGTGCCAGCTCACCAGACGTCAATGAGCAGTTCTTC
CDR3 length: 16; V gene: TRBV30; clone size: .; J gene: TRBJ2-5; D gene: TRBD2; CDR3 protein: CAWSVGLAGGFETQYF; CDR3 DNA: TGTGCCTGGAGCGTTGGACTAGCGGGAGGATTTGAGACCCAGTACTTC
CDR3 length: 14; V gene: TRBV11-2; clone size: medium-sized; J gene: TRBJ1-4; D gene: .; CDR3 protein: CASSSTGYDEKLFF; CDR3 DNA: TGTGCCAGCAGCTCAACAGGGTATGACGAAAAACTGTTTTTT
CDR3 length: 13; V gene: TRBV5-6; clone size: .; J gene: TRBJ2-1; D gene: .; CDR3 protein: CASSLSWGNEQFF; CDR3 DNA: TGTGCCAGCAGCTTGAGCTGGGGGAATGAGCAGTTCTTC
CDR3 length: 12; V gene: TRBV6-5; clone size: .; J gene: TRBJ1-1; D gene: .; CDR3 protein: CASSSPQTEAFF; CDR3 DNA: TGTGCCAGCAGTTCCCCACAGACTGAAGCTTTCTTT
CDR3 length: 14; V gene: TRBV7-2; clone size: .; J gene: TRBJ1-1; D gene: TRBD1; CDR3 protein: CASSPGQAYTEAFF; CDR3 DNA: TGTGCCAGCAGCCCCGGACAGGCATACACTGAAGCTTTCTTT
CDR3 length: 15; V gene: TRBV10-3; clone size: .; J gene: TRBJ1-1; D gene: TRBD1; CDR3 protein: CAIKPGQGSNTEAFF; CDR3 DNA: TGTGCCATAAAGCCGGGACAGGGAAGTAACACTGAAGCTTTCTTT
CDR3 length: 12; V gene: TRBV7-9; clone size: .; J gene: TRBJ1-2; D gene: .; CDR3 protein: CASSLISWGYTF; CDR3 DNA: TGTGCCAGCAGCTTAATATCGTGGGGCTACACCTTC
CDR3 length: 16; V gene: TRBV5-1; clone size: .; J gene: TRBJ1-3; D gene: .; CDR3 protein: CASSLGVRGSGNTIYF; CDR3 DNA: TGCGCCAGCAGCTTGGGAGTCAGGGGCTCTGGAAACACCATATATTTT
CDR3 length: 14; V gene: TRBV11-1; clone size: .; J gene: TRBJ1-1; D gene: .; CDR3 protein: CASSYGHANTEAFF; CDR3 DNA: TGTGCCAGCAGTTATGGACACGCGAACACTGAAGCTTTCTTT
CDR3 length: 14; V gene: TRBV30; clone size: .; J gene: TRBJ1-6; D gene: .; CDR3 protein: CAWSGGRRNSPLHF; CDR3 DNA: TGTGCCTGGAGTGGGGGGCGGCGTAATTCACCCCTCCACTTT
CDR3 length: 13; V gene: TRBV5-4; clone size: .; J gene: TRBJ2-5; D gene: .; CDR3 protein: CASSLAGVETQYF; CDR3 DNA: TGTGCCAGCAGCTTGGCGGGAGTCGAGACCCAGTACTTC
CDR3 length: 15; V gene: TRBV7-6; clone size: .; J gene: TRBJ1-3; D gene: TRBD1; CDR3 protein: CASSSRTGTGNTIYF; CDR3 DNA: TGTGCCAGCAGCTCACGGACAGGGACTGGAAACACCATATATTTT
CDR3 length: 16; V gene: TRBV5-4; clone size: once; J gene: TRBJ2-7; D gene: TRBD2; CDR3 protein: CASSLGIAGFASKQYF; CDR3 DNA: TGTGCCAGCAGCTTGGGCATAGCGGGCTTCGCTTCTAAGCAGTACTTC
CDR3 length: 12; V gene: TRBV30; clone size: .; J gene: TRBJ2-3; D gene: .; CDR3 protein: CGLENAADTQYF; CDR3 DNA: TGTGGCCTGGAAAATGCTGCGGATACGCAGTATTTT
CDR3 length: 15; V gene: TRBV18; clone size: .; J gene: TRBJ1-4; D gene: .; CDR3 protein: CASSRSTTWEEKLFF; CDR3 DNA: TGTGCCAGCTCACGCTCGACGACATGGGAAGAAAAACTGTTTTTT
CDR3 length: 16; V gene: TRBV5-4; clone size: .; J gene: TRBJ2-5; D gene: .; CDR3 protein: CASSLGGAGRQETQYF; CDR3 DNA: TGTGCCAGCAGCTTGGGAGGGGCGGGGCGCCAAGAGACCCAGTACTTC
CDR3 length: 14; V gene: TRBV11-2; clone size: .; J gene: TRBJ1-5; D gene: .; CDR3 protein: CASSLSDQNQPQHF; CDR3 DNA: TGTGCCAGCAGCTTATCGGACCAAAATCAGCCCCAGCATTTT
CDR3 length: 17; V gene: TRBV11-2; clone size: .; J gene: TRBJ1-5; D gene: .; CDR3 protein: CASSFVSVGGSNQPQHF; CDR3 DNA: TGTGCCAGCAGCTTCGTATCAGTGGGGGGGTCCAATCAGCCCCAGCATTTT
CDR3 length: 12; V gene: TRBV19; clone size: .; J gene: TRBJ2-3; D gene: .; CDR3 protein: CATEFDSKAQYF; CDR3 DNA: TGTGCCACCGAGTTCGACTCCAAGGCGCAGTATTTT
CDR3 length: 17; V gene: TRBV5-1; clone size: few; J gene: TRBJ2-7; D gene: .; CDR3 protein: CASSLAISSRAAHEQYF; CDR3 DNA: TGCGCCAGCAGCTTGGCCATATCGTCCAGGGCAGCCCACGAGCAGTACTTC
CDR3 length: 16; V gene: TRBV10-3; clone size: .; J gene: TRBJ2-3; D gene: .; CDR3 protein: CAIRASGVGGADTQYF; CDR3 DNA: TGTGCCATCAGGGCCTCAGGGGTAGGTGGCGCAGATACGCAGTATTTT
CDR3 length: 12; V gene: TRBV2; clone size: few; J gene: TRBJ2-7; D gene: .; CDR3 protein: CASSATTYEQYF; CDR3 DNA: TGTGCCAGCAGCGCCACGACCTACGAGCAGTACTTC
CDR3 length: 15; V gene: TRBV5-1; clone size: once; J gene: TRBJ1-2; D gene: .; CDR3 protein: CASSLDRGATYGYTF; CDR3 DNA: TGCGCCAGCAGCTTGGATCGGGGGGCGACCTATGGCTACACCTTC
CDR3 length: 10; V gene: TRBV30; clone size: once; J gene: TRBJ2-5; D gene: .; CDR3 protein: CAWGRDAQYF; CDR3 DNA: TGTGCCTGGGGCCGGGACGCCCAGTACTTC
CDR3 length: 15; V gene: TRBV9; clone size: .; J gene: TRBJ1-1; D gene: .; CDR3 protein: CASSVGHGEIPEAFF; CDR3 DNA: TGTGCCAGCAGCGTAGGGCACGGGGAGATACCTGAAGCTTTCTTT
CDR3 length: 16; V gene: TRBV6-1; clone size: .; J gene: TRBJ1-4; D gene: TRBD1; CDR3 protein: CASSEAKGQRLEKLFF; CDR3 DNA: TGTGCCAGCAGTGAAGCGAAGGGACAGAGACTGGAAAAACTGTTTTTT
CDR3 length: 15; V gene: TRBV29-1; clone size: .; J gene: TRBJ1-2; D gene: TRBD1; CDR3 protein: CSVEDSLGTAYGYTF; CDR3 DNA: TGCAGCGTTGAAGATTCACTGGGGACAGCCTATGGCTACACCTTC
CDR3 length: 17; V gene: TRBV11-2; clone size: .; J gene: TRBJ1-3; D gene: .; CDR3 protein: CASSLSTVTGTGNTIYF; CDR3 DNA: TGTGCCAGCAGCCTATCTACAGTTACGGGGACTGGAAACACCATATATTTT
CDR3 length: 13; V gene: TRBV10-2; clone size: few; J gene: TRBJ2-7; D gene: TRBD2; CDR3 protein: CASRAGGFYEQYF; CDR3 DNA: TGCGCCAGCAGGGCGGGGGGGTTCTACGAGCAGTACTTC
CDR3 length: 16; V gene: TRBV5-1; clone size: .; J gene: TRBJ2-3; D gene: .; CDR3 protein: CASSLAVGQSTDTQYF; CDR3 DNA: TGCGCCAGCAGCTTGGCCGTCGGCCAATCCACAGATACGCAGTATTTT
CDR3 length: 14; V gene: TRBV2; clone size: .; J gene: TRBJ2-3; D gene: .; CDR3 protein: CASMVARPTDTQYF; CDR3 DNA: TGTGCCAGCATGGTAGCGCGACCCACAGATACGCAGTATTTT
CDR3 length: 15; V gene: TRBV5-1; clone size: .; J gene: TRBJ2-2; D gene: .; CDR3 protein: CASSLENTNTGELFF; CDR3 DNA: TGCGCCAGCAGCTTGGAGAATACGAACACCGGGGAGCTGTTTTTT
CDR3 length: 18; V gene: TRBV5-1; clone size: .; J gene: TRBJ1-3; D gene: .; CDR3 protein: CASSLGGVQAFSGSTIYF; CDR3 DNA: TGCGCCAGCAGCTTGGGGGGAGTACAGGCCTTCTCTGGAAGCACCATATATTTT
CDR3 length: 15; V gene: TRBV28; clone size: .; J gene: TRBJ1-4; D gene: .; CDR3 protein: CASIREGRTNEKLFF; CDR3 DNA: TGTGCCAGCATTCGCGAGGGTAGAACTAATGAAAAACTGTTTTTT
CDR3 length: 15; V gene: TRBV13; clone size: .; J gene: TRBJ2-1; D gene: .; CDR3 protein: CASSLKGPPGNEQFF; CDR3 DNA: TGTGCCAGCAGCCTAAAGGGCCCCCCGGGGAATGAGCAGTTCTTC
CDR3 length: 16; V gene: TRBV5-1; clone size: .; J gene: TRBJ2-2; D gene: TRBD1; CDR3 protein: CASSLAGQGNAGELFF; CDR3 DNA: TGCGCCAGCAGCTTGGCGGGACAGGGGAACGCCGGGGAGCTGTTTTTT
CDR3 length: 15; V gene: TRBV27; clone size: .; J gene: TRBJ2-7; D gene: TRBD1; CDR3 protein: CASSLAGTARYEQYF; CDR3 DNA: TGTGCCAGCAGTTTGGCCGGGACAGCGCGCTACGAGCAGTACTTC
CDR3 length: 13; V gene: TRBV29-1; clone size: .; J gene: TRBJ2-3; D gene: .; CDR3 protein: CSVDGQSTDTQYF; CDR3 DNA: TGCAGCGTTGACGGGCAGTCCACAGATACGCAGTATTTT
CDR3 length: 14; V gene: TRBV27; clone size: .; J gene: TRBJ2-1; D gene: .; CDR3 protein: CASTPQVSVNEQFF; CDR3 DNA: TGTGCCAGCACCCCCCAGGTGTCTGTGAATGAGCAGTTCTTC
CDR3 length: 10; V gene: TRBV10-3; clone size: .; J gene: TRBJ1-6; D gene: .; CDR3 protein: CAIRDSPLHF; CDR3 DNA: TGTGCCATCAGGGATTCACCCCTCCACTTT
CDR3 length: 15; V gene: TRBV9; clone size: .; J gene: TRBJ2-3; D gene: TRBD2; CDR3 protein: CASSVSSGSTDTQYF; CDR3 DNA: TGTGCCAGCAGCGTATCTAGCGGGAGCACAGATACGCAGTATTTT
CDR3 length: 14; V gene: TRBV6-5; clone size: .; J gene: TRBJ2-7; D gene: .; CDR3 protein: CASSPGTAGYEQYF; CDR3 DNA: TGTGCCAGCAGTCCTGGGACAGCGGGCTACGAGCAGTACTTC
CDR3 length: 15; V gene: TRBV5-1; clone size: .; J gene: TRBJ2-3; D gene: TRBD2; CDR3 protein: CASNTGTSRADTQYF; CDR3 DNA: TGCGCCAGCAACACCGGGACTAGTAGGGCAGATACGCAGTATTTT
CDR3 length: 12; V gene: TRBV6-1; clone size: .; J gene: TRBJ1-1; D gene: .; CDR3 protein: CASSPLVSEAFF; CDR3 DNA: TGTGCCAGCAGCCCACTGGTTTCTGAAGCTTTCTTT
CDR3 length: 16; V gene: TRBV5-1; clone size: .; J gene: TRBJ2-7; D gene: TRBD2; CDR3 protein: CASRQVLAESSYEQYF; CDR3 DNA: TGCGCCAGCAGGCAGGTACTAGCGGAGAGCTCCTACGAGCAGTACTTC